Below are 11 T cell receptor beta chains sequenced from a single sample in a study of spatial heterogeneity in lung cancer. The study, taken as a whole, reports: Higher tumor mutation counts went along with higher counts of expanded intratumoral alpha and beta TCRs.

Time point described: sample taken at primary tumor resection. These receptors have no known antigen. Via MiXCR, TCRdb re-called the 5' RACE reads, giving one row per CDR3 protein. Here the sample spans more than 7,500 distinct CDR3 sequences, about 8.8% being singletons. The source was lung tumor tissue, collected at surgery. Every receptor here comes from a male donor with early-stage non-small cell lung cancer.

This clonotype was seen repeatedly, ten times or more. This chain joins TRBV12-3 or TRBV12-4 and TRBJ1-1, with D unresolved. CDR3 length: 14 residues. Between the trimmed V and J ends, which lost 2 bases and 3 bases, there was a span of 10 bases. CDR3 bases: TGTGCCAGCAGTTTACTGAGGGTGGACACTGAAGCTTTCTTT. Its translation is CASSLLRVDTEAFF.

This clonotype ranks as medium-sized (0.01 to 0.1%). Because the CDR3's place on the DNA is in doubt, the DNA is left out and the CDR3 is given as listed by TCRdb. The rearrangement uses TRBV21-1 and TRBJ2-7; the table assigns TRBD1, which was not confirmed against the DNA. TRBV21-1 is assigned pseudogene status. Counting both end residues, the CDR3 totals 16 amino acids. Here the CDR3 reads CASSARVPGYHCEQYF.

This clonotype has a count of ten or more. The chain uses TRBV18 and TRBJ1-2; D is ambiguous. From germline, CDR1 is KGHSH and CDR2 LQKENI. Deletions cut 2 bases from V and 5 bases from J, with 9 bases between. The CDR3 totals 13 residues. The CDR3 DNA reads TGTGCCAGCTCACCAGAGAGAGGATATGGCTACACCTTC. Translation gives CASSPERGYGYTF.

This clonotype showed up many times. The V and J genes are TRBV20-1 and TRBJ2-7; 15 positions agree with TRBD2. This CDR3 is 18 amino acids long. Germline V gene sequence: CDR1 DFQATT, CDR2 SNEGSKA (reference sequence). Germline trimming cut 3 bases from V and 3 bases from J; bases unmatched to any gene: 12. In DNA, the CDR3 is TGCAGTGCTAGGGATTCCGGGACTAGCGGGAGGTACCTCTACGAGCAGTACTTC. Its translation: CSARDSGTSGRYLYEQYF.

This clonotype was observed a handful of times. Written as DNA, the CDR3 is TGTGCCAGCAGCTTGGACGGATCTGGGGCCAACGTCCTGACTTTC. It specifies CASSLDGSGANVLTF. This sequence joins TRBV5-5 and TRBJ2-6; D is uncertain. With 0 bases removed from V and 1 base from J, the gap between germline ends came to 5 bases. In germline, CDR1 is SGHKS, CDR2 YYEKEE (reference sequence). The CDR3 consists of 15 residues.

Sample share makes this clonotype medium-sized. One junction end disagrees with the germline gene, perhaps due to a read error. The rearrangement uses TRBV5-4 and TRBJ2-7; 8 nucleotides line up with TRBD1. Germline V gene lookup returns CDR1 SGHNT and CDR2 YYREEE (reference sequence). The CDR3 loop spans 14 amino acids. In DNA form, the CDR3 reads TGTGCCAGCCGCTTGTCGACAGGGGCCTACGAGCAGTACTTC. Its protein is CASRLSTGAYEQYF.

This clonotype has a count of ten or more. The V call is TRBV7-3, the J call TRBJ2-5; TRBD2 matches 8 bases. With V trimmed by 3 bases and J by 1 base, 1 base remained unmatched. This CDR3 contains 14 residues. The germline V gene encodes CDR1 SGHTA and CDR2 FQGTGA. The CDR3 spells CASSFSGAQETQYF. In DNA, the CDR3 is TGTGCCAGCAGCTTTAGCGGGGCCCAAGAGACCCAGTACTTC.

The rearrangement uses TRBV11-2 and TRBJ2-4; tentative D call: TRBD2 (6 bases). CDR1 is SGHAT and CDR2 is FQNNGV in the germline V gene. The V and J ends lost 0 bases and 7 bases respectively, with 16 bases between them. The CDR3 contains 16 residues. The CDR3 loop reads CASSLDVSPGVNIQYF. CDR3 bases: TGTGCCAGCAGCTTAGATGTTTCTCCGGGGGTGAACATTCAGTACTTC.

Ten or more counts support this clonotype. J is TRBJ1-1 and V is TRBV5-4; 9 bases match TRBD1. Germline V gene data show CDR1 as SGHNT and CDR2 as YYREEE (reference sequence). The CDR3 loop spans 13 amino acids. J was trimmed by 4 bases and V by 4 bases; bases with no gene match: 2. This CDR3 reads CASSGDRATEAFF. As DNA, the CDR3 is TGTGCCAGCAGCGGGGACAGGGCCACTGAAGCTTTCTTT. The full variable domain, its missing parts supplied by reference TRBV5-4 and TRBJ1-1, is ETGVTQSPTHLIKTRGQQVTLRCSSQSGHNTVSWYQQALGQGPQFIFQYYREEENGRGNFPPRFSGLQFPNYSSELNVNALELDDSALYLCASSGDRATEAFFGQGTRLTVV.

This clonotype was observed many times. The V call is TRBV18, the J call TRBJ2-1; 9 nucleotides align to TRBD2. The V and J ends lost 0 bases and 2 bases, in that order; junction bases with no gene match: 2. The CDR3 runs to 16 residues. Per the germline V gene, CDR1 is KGHSH and CDR2 is LQKENI. CDR3 nucleotides: TGTGCCAGCTCACCACCTAGCGGGGGAGCCTACAATGAGCAGTTCTTC. It translates to CASSPPSGGAYNEQFF.

This clonotype came up many times. The chain joins TRBV16 to TRBJ2-7; TRBD1 is a possible D gene (6 bases). CDR3 length: 13 amino acids. V lost 4 bases and J 7 bases, leaving 14 bases between the germline ends. Germline CDR1 is KGHSY and CDR2 is FQNENV. The CDR3: CASSPDRPGEQYF. In DNA, the CDR3 is TGTGCCAGCAGCCCCGACAGGCCCGGGGAGCAGTACTTC.